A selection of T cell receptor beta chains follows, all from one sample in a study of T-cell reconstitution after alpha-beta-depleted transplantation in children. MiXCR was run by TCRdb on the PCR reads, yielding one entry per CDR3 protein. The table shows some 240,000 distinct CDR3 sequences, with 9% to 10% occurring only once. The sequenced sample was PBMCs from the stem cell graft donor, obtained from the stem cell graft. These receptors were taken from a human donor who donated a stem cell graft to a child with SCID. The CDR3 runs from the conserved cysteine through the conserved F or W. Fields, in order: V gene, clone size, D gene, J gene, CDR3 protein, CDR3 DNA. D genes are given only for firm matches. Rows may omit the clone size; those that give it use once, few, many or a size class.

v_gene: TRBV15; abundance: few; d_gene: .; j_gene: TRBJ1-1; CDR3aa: CATSRGWDGGFEAFF; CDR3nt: TGTGCCACCAGCCGGGGTTGGGACGGGGGTTTTGAAGCTTTCTTT
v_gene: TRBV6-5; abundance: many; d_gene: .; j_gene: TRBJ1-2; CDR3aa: CASSYFARFGLSYTF; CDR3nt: TGTGCCAGCAGTTACTTTGCCAGGTTTGGTTTAAGCTACACCTTC
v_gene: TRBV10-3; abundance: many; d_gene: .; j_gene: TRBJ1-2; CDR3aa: CAITDRDYGYTF; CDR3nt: TGTGCCATCACTGACCGGGACTATGGCTACACCTTC
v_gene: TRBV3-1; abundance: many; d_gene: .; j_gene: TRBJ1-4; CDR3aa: CASSQDQVVEKLFF; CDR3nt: TGTGCCAGCAGCCAAGATCAGGTCGTTGAAAAACTGTTTTTT
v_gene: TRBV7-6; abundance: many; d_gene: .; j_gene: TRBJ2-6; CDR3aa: CASSLEVSGNSGANVLTF; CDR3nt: TGTGCCAGCAGCTTAGAGGTGTCAGGGAACTCTGGGGCCAACGTCCTGACTTTC
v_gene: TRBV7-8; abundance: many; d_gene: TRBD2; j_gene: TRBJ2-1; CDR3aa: CASSLGLAGGKTYNEQFF; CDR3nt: TGTGCCAGCAGCTTAGGGCTAGCGGGGGGGAAGACCTACAATGAGCAGTTCTTC
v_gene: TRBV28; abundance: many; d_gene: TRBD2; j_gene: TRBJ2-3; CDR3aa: CASSSLAGGIDTQYF; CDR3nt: TGTGCCAGCAGCTCCCTAGCGGGGGGTATAGATACGCAGTATTTT
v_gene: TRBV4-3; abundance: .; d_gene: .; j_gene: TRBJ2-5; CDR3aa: CASSQDKTEQETQYF; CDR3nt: TGCGCCAGCAGCCAAGATAAGACAGAGCAAGAGACCCAGTACTTC
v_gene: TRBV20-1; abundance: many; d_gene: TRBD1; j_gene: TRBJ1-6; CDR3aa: CSARLGTGASPLHF; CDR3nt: TGCAGTGCTAGGCTAGGGACAGGGGCATCACCCCTCCACTTT
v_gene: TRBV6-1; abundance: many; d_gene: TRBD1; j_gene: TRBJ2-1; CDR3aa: CASSSTGGYNEQFF; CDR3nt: TGTGCCAGCAGCTCAACAGGGGGCTACAATGAGCAGTTCTTC
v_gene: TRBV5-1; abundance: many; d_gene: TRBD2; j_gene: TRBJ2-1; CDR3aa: CASSLGTSGHFSYNEQFF; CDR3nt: TGCGCCAGCAGCTTGGGGACTAGCGGGCATTTTTCCTACAATGAGCAGTTCTTC
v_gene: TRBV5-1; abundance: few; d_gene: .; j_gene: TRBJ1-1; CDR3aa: CASSLDGARVVEAFF; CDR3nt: TGCGCCAGCAGCTTGGACGGGGCCCGAGTGGTAGAAGCTTTCTTT
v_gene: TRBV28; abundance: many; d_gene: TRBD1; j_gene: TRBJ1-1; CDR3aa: CASSFPDRENTEAFF; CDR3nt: TGTGCCAGCAGTTTCCCCGACAGGGAGAACACTGAAGCTTTCTTT
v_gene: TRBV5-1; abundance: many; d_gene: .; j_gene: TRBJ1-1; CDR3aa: CASSPDPNTEAFF; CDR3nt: TGCGCCAGCAGCCCTGACCCGAACACTGAAGCTTTCTTT
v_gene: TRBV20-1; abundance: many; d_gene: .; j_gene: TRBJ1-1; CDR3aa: CSARGRWGGDTEAFF; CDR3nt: TGCAGTGCTAGAGGCCGGTGGGGGGGGGACACTGAAGCTTTCTTT
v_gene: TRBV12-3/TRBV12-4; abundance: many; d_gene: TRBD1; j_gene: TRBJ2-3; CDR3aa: CASTSPRGGTGSVYTQYF; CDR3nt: TGTGCCAGCACCAGCCCGAGGGGAGGGACAGGGTCCGTTTATACGCAGTATTTT
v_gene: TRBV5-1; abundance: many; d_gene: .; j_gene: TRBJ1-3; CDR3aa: CASSPEPSSGNTIYF; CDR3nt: TGCGCCAGCAGCCCCGAACCGAGCTCTGGAAACACCATATATTTT
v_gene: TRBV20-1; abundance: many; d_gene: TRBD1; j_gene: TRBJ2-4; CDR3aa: CSAGNPGTGTKNIQYF; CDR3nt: TGCAGTGCTGGAAATCCCGGGACAGGGACCAAAAACATTCAGTACTTC
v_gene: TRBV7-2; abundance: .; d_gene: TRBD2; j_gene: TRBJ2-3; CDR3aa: CASSSTSGDGDTQYF; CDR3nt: TGTGCCAGCAGCTCCACTAGCGGGGATGGAGATACGCAGTATTTT
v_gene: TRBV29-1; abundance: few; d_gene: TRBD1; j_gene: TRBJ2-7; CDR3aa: CSVHRGPNYEQYF; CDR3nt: TGCAGCGTACACAGGGGGCCCAATTACGAGCAGTACTTC
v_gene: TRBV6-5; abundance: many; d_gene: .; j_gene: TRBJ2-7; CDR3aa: CASSYSGSIPPWGEQYF; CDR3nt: TGTGCCAGCAGTTACTCGGGGTCCATACCTCCATGGGGCGAGCAGTACTTC
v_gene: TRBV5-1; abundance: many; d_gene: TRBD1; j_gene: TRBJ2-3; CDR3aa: CASRQTGGGTDTQYF; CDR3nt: TGCGCCAGCAGGCAAACAGGGGGCGGCACAGATACGCAGTATTTT
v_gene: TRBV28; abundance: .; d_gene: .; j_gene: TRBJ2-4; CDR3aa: CASSLVGSENIQYF; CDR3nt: TGTGCCAGCAGTTTGGTAGGGTCGGAAAACATTCAGTACTTC
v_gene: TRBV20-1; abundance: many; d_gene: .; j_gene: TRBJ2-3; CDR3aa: CSAGGEGVSIDTQYF; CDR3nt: TGCAGTGCTGGCGGAGAGGGGGTCAGCATAGATACGCAGTATTTT
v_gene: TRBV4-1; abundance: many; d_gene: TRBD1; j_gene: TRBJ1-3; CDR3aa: CASSRLTGPGNTIYF; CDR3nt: TGCGCCAGCAGCCGTCTGACAGGGCCTGGAAACACCATATATTTT
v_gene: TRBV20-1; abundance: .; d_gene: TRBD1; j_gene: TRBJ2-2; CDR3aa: CSALTGGGTGELFF; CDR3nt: TGCAGTGCCCTAACAGGGGGAGGAACCGGGGAGCTGTTTTTT
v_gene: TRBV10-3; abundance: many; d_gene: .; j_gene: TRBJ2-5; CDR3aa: CAISEIQLQETQYF; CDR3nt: TGTGCCATCAGTGAGATACAGCTACAAGAGACCCAGTACTTC